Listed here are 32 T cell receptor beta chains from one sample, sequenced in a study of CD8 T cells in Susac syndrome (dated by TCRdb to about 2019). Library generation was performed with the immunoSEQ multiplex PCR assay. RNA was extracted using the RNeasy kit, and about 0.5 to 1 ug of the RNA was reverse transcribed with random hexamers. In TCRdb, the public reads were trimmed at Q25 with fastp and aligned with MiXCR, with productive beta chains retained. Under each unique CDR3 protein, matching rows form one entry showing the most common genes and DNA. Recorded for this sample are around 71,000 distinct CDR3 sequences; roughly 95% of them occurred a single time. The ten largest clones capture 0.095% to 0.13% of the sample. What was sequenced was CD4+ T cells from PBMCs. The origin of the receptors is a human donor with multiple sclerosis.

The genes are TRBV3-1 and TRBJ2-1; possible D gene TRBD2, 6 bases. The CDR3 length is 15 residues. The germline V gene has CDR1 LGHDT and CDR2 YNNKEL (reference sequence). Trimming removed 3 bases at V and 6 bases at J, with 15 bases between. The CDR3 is CASSQNPPGGNEQFF. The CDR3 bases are TGTGCCAGCAGCCAGAATCCGCCCGGGGGCAATGAGCAGTTCTTC.

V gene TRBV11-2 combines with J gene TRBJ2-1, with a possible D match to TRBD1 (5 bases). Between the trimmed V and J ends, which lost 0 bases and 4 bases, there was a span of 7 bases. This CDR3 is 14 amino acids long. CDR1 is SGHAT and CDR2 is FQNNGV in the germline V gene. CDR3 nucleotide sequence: TGTGCCAGCAGCTTAGATAGGGGATACAATGAGCAGTTCTTC. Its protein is CASSLDRGYNEQFF.

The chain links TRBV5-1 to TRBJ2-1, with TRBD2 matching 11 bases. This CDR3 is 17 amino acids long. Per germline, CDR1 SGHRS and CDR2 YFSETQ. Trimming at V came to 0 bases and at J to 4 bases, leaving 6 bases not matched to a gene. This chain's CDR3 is CASSLAGGLAGYNEQFF. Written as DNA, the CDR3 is TGCGCCAGCAGCTTGGCCGGTGGACTAGCGGGTTACAATGAGCAGTTCTTC.

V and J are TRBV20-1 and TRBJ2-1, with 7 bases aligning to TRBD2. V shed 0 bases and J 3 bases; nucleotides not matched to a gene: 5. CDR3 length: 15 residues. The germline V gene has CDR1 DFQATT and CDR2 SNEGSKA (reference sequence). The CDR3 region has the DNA TGCAGTGCTAGAGATTACCAGCGGGGCTACAATGAGCAGTTCTTC. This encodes CSARDYQRGYNEQFF.

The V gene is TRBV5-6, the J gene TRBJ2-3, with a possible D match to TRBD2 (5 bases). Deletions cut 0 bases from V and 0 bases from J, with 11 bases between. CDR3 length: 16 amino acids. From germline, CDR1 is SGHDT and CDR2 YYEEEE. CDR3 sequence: CASSLAGGRSTDTQYF. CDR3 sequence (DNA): TGTGCCAGCAGCTTGGCCGGTGGGAGAAGCACAGATACGCAGTATTTT.

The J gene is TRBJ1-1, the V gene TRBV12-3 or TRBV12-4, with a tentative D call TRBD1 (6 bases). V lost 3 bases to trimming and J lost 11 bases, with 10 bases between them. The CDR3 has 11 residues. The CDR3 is CASSFGRGAFF. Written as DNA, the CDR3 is TGTGCCAGCAGTTTTGGCAGGGGTGCTTTCTTT.

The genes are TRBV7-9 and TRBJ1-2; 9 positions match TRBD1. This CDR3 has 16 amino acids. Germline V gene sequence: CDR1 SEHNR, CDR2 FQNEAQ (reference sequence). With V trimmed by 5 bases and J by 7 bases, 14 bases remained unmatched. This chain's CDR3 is CASSTLGTGRTVGYTF. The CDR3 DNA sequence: TGTGCCAGCAGCACCCTCGGGACAGGGCGAACGGTTGGCTACACCTTC.

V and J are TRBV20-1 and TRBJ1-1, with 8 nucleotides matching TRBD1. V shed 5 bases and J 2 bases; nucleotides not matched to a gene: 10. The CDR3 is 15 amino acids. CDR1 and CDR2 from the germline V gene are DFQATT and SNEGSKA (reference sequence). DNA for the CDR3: TGCAGTGCTTCTCAGACAGGGGCCGTCAACACTGAAGCTTTCTTT. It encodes CSASQTGAVNTEAFF.

The CDR3 loop is CASSPGTGGTDTQYF. CDR3 in DNA: TGTGCCAGCAGCCCCGGGACAGGGGGCACAGATACGCAGTATTTT. The rearrangement links TRBV3-1 to TRBJ2-3; 10 bases line up with TRBD1. This CDR3 is 15 amino acids long. The germline CDR1 and CDR2 sequences are LGHDT and YNNKEL (reference sequence). The V gene end was trimmed by 4 bases and the J gene end by 1 base; junction bases not matched to a gene: 2.

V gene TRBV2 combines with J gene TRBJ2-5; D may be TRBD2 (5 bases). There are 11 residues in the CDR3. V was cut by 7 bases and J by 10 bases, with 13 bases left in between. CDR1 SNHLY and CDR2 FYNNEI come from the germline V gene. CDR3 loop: CASTPSGSQYF. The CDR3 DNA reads TGTGCCAGCACCCCCTCGGGGAGCCAGTACTTC.

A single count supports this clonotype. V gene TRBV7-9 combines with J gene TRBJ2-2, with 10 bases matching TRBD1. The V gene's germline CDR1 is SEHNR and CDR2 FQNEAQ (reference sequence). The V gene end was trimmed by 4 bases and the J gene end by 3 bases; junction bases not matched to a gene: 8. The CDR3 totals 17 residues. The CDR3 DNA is TGTGCCAGCAGCTCAGGCCGGGACAGGGGACACACCGGGGAGCTGTTTTTT. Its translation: CASSSGRDRGHTGELFF.

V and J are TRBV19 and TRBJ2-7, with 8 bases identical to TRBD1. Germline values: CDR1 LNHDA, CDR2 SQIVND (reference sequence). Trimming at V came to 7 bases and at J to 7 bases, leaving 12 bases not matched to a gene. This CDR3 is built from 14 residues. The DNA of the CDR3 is TGTGCCAGTACTGGGACAGGCCTCCTCGGTGAGCAGTACTTC. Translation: CASTGTGLLGEQYF.

The CDR3 DNA is TGTGCCAGCAGTATGCCAGGGGCCAGGACTGAAGCTTTCTTT. It codes for CASSMPGARTEAFF. The genes are TRBV25-1 and TRBJ1-1, with a weak D call TRBD1 (6 bases). The V and J ends lost 5 bases and 5 bases respectively, with 15 bases between them. Looked up from germline, CDR1 is MGHDK and CDR2 is SYGVNS. This CDR3 is 14 amino acids long.

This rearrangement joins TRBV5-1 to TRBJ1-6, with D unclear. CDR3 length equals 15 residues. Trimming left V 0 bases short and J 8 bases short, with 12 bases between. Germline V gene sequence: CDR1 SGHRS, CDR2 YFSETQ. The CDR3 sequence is CASSLAPGEDSPLHF. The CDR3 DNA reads TGCGCCAGCAGCTTGGCTCCCGGAGAGGATTCACCCCTCCACTTT. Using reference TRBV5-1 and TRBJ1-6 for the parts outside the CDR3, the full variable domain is KAGVTQTPRYLIKTRGQQVTLSCSPISGHRSVSWYQQTPGQGLQFLFEYFSETQRNKGNFPGRFSGRQFSNSRSEMNVSTLELGDSALYLCASSLAPGEDSPLHFGNGTRLTVT.

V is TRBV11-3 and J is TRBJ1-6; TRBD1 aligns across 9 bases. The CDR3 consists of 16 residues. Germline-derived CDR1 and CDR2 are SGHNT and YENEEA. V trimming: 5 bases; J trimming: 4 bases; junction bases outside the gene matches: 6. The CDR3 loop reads CASSLFGTGYNSPLHF. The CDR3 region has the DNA TGTGCCAGCAGCCTCTTCGGGACAGGGTATAATTCACCCCTCCACTTT.

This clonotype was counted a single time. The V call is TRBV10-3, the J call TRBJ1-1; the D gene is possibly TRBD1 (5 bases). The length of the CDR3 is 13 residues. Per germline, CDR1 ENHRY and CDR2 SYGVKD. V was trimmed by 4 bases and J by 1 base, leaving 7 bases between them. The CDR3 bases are TGTGCCATCAGTGGACAGTCGAACACTGAAGCTTTCTTT. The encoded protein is CAISGQSNTEAFF.

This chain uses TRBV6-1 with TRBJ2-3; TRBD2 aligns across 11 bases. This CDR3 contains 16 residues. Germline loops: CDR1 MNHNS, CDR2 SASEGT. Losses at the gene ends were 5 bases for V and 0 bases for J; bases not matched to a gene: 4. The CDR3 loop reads CASSITSGGSTDTQYF. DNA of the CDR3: TGTGCCAGCAGTATCACTAGCGGGGGCAGCACAGATACGCAGTATTTT.

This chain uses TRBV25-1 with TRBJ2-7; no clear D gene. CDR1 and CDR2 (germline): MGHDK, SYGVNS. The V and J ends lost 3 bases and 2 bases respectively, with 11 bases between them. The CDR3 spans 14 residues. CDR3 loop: CASSDSPVTYEQYF. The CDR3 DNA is TGTGCCAGCAGTGACTCCCCGGTTACCTACGAGCAGTACTTC.

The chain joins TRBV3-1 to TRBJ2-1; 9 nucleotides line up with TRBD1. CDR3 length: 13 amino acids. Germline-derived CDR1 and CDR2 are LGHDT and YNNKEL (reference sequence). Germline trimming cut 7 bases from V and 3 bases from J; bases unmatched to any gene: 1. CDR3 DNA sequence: TGTGCCAGCAAGGGACAGGGCTACAATGAGCAGTTCTTC. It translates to CASKGQGYNEQFF.

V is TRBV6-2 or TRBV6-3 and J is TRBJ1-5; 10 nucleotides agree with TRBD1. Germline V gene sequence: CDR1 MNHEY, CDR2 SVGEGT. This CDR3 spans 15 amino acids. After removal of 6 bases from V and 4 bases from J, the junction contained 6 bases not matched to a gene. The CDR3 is CASSYDRGRNQPQHF. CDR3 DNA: TGTGCCAGCAGCTATGACAGGGGGCGGAATCAGCCCCAGCATTTT.

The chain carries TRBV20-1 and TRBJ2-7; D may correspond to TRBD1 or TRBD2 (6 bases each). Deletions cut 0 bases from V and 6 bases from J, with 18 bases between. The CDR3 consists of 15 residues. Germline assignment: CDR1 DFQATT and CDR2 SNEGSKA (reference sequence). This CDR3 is CSARDGARGRGEQYF. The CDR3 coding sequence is TGCAGTGCTAGAGATGGCGCACGGGGGCGGGGCGAGCAGTACTTC.

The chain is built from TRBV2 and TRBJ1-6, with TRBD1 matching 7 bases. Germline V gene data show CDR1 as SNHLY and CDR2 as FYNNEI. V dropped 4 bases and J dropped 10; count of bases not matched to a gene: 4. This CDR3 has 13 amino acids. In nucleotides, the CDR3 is TGTGCCAGCAGTGGTGACAGGGACTCACCCCTCCACTTT. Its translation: CASSGDRDSPLHF.

CDR3 sequence reads: CASKEESGGYEQYF. The CDR3 nucleotides read TGCGCCAGCAAAGAGGAAAGCGGGGGATACGAGCAGTACTTC. The rearrangement joins TRBV5-1 to TRBJ2-7; 8 positions agree with TRBD2. V dropped 6 bases and J dropped 4; count of bases not matched to a gene: 9. Germline V gives CDR1 SGHRS, CDR2 YFSETQ. CDR3 length equals 14 residues.

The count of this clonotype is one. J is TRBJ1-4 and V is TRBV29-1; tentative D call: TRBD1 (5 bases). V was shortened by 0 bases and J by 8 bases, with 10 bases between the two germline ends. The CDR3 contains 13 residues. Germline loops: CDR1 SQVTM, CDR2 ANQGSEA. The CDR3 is CSVEEGVEEKLFF. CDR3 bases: TGCAGCGTTGAAGAGGGGGTGGAGGAAAAACTGTTTTTT.

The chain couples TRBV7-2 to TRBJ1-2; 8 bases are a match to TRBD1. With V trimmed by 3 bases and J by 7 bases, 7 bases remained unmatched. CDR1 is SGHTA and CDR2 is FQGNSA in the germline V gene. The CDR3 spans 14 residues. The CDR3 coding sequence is TGTGCCAGCAGCTTTTCGACAGGGGCCGTTGGCTACACCTTC. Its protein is CASSFSTGAVGYTF.

DNA for the CDR3: TGTGCCAGCATCGAAATGGGGAGCACAGATACGCAGTATTTT. Its protein is CASIEMGSTDTQYF. The V and J genes are TRBV12-3 or TRBV12-4 and TRBJ2-3; no reliable D call. CDR3 length: 14 amino acids. Trimming shortened V by 7 bases and J by 0 bases, and 11 bases separated the two germline ends.

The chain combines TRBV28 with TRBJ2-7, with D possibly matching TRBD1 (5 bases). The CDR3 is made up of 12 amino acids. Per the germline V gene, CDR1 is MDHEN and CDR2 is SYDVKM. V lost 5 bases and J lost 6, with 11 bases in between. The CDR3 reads CASSEDISEQYF. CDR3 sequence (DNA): TGTGCCAGCAGTGAGGACATTTCCGAGCAGTACTTC.

CDR3 residues: CASSSSGQGAGEQYF. The DNA for the CDR3 is TGCGCCAGCAGCAGCTCGGGACAGGGGGCTGGCGAGCAGTACTTC. The chain employs TRBV5-1 and TRBJ2-7; 12 positions match TRBD1. The CDR3 has 15 residues. CDR1 is SGHRS, CDR2 YFSETQ, per germline. The ends lost 4 bases at V and 6 bases at J; junction bases unmatched: 8.

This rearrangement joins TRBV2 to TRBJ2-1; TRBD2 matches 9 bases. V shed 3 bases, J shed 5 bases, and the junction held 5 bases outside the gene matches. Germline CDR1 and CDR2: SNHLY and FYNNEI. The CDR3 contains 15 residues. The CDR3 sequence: CASSDSGGRNNEQFF. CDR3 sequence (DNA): TGTGCCAGCAGTGACAGCGGGGGGAGGAACAATGAGCAGTTCTTC. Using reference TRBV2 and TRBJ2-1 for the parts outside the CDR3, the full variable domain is EPEVTQTPSHQVTQMGQEVILRCVPISNHLYFYWYRQILGQKVEFLVSFYNNEISEKSEIFDDQFSVERPDGSNFTLKIRSTKLEDSAMYFCASSDSGGRNNEQFFGPGTRLTVL.

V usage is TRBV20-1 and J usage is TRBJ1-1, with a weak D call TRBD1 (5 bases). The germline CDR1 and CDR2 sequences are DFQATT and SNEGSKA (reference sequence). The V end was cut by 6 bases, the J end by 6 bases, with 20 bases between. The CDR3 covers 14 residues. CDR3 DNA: TGCAGTGCAAAACCCGGGACGCCGGCGGCTGAAGCTTTCTTT. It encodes CSAKPGTPAAEAFF.

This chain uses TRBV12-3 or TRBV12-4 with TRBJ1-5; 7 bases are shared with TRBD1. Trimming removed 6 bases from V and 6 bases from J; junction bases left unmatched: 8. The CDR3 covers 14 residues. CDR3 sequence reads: CASSAGQVSQPQHF. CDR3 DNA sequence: TGTGCCAGCAGCGCCGGACAGGTTTCTCAGCCCCAGCATTTT.

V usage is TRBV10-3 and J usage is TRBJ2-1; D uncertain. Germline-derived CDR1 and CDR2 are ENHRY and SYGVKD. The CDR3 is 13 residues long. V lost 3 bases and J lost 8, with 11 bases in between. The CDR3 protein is CAISDVYVDEQFF. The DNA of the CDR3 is TGTGCCATCAGTGATGTCTACGTCGATGAGCAGTTCTTC.